This record looks at one T cell receptor beta chain sequence and its context. The source of the sample is a study of blood T cell repertoires in COVID-19. Sequencing used immunoSEQ multiplex PCR; TCRdb keeps in-frame clones, though not all of them. Of around 100,000 clones in the sample, 91% are singletons; the top ten hold about 1.7%. This CDR3 is built from 13 residues. CDR1 MNHEY and CDR2 SVGAGI come from the germline V gene. The ends were cut back, 6 bases at V and 1 base at J, with 9 bases in the middle. The TCR originated in a human donor with active COVID-19. The donor label of this sample is uncertain. V is TRBV6-5 and J is TRBJ2-5, with D maybe TRBD2 (5 bases). Sequencing used peripheral blood. CDR3 amino acids: CASSRGGQETQYF. Written as DNA, the CDR3 is TGTGCCAGCAGCCGCGGAGGCCAAGAGACCCAGTACTTC.